The clone carrying this T cell receptor (beta chain) was counted only a few times. Its specificity is not known. This record comes from a study of blood T cells in healthy people across ages. The overall study: Per two T cells, template switching captured roughly one barcoded beta molecule. Study observations and caveats: Estimated diversity, derived from one million T cells, was regarded as an underestimate. While age rose, TCR beta diversity per million T cells dropped in a roughly linear way.

Each sample yielded at least 6 million isolated PBMCs. The CDR3 spans 15 residues. Germline values: CDR1 DFQATT, CDR2 SNEGSKA (reference sequence). J lost 5 bases, V lost 5 bases, and 14 bases had no gene match. With a J-beta primer mix and a sample-barcoded 5' primer, a second PCR ran about 7 to 12 cycles. TCRdb used MiXCR to reprocess the 5' RACE reads, holding one entry per CDR3 protein. The table shows around 1.1 million distinct CDR3 sequences, with roughly two fifths occurring only once. The chain is built from TRBV20-1 and TRBJ2-7, with TRBD2 matching 8 bases. The sequenced sample consisted of blood. The receptor was isolated from a man younger than 35 in good health. The CDR3 DNA follows: TGCAGTGCTGCGTTGGCAAGCGGGGGAATGGACGAGCAGTACTTC. It codes for CSAALASGGMDEQYF.